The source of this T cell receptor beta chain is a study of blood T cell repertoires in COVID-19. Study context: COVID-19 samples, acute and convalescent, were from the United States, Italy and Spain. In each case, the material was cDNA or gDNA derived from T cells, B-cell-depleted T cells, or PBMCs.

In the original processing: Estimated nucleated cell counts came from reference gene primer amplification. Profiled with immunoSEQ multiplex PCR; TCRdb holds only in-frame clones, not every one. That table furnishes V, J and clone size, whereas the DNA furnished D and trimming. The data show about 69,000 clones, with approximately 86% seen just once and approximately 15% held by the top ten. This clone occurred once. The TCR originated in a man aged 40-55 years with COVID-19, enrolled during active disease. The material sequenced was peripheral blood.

The CDR3 reads CASSFGTKIGGVSYEQYF. CDR3 nucleotides: TGCGCCAGCAGCTTCGGTACTAAGATTGGAGGGGTAAGCTACGAGCAGTACTTC. The chain couples TRBV5-1 to TRBJ2-7, with D tentatively TRBD2 (6 bases). The CDR3 runs 18 residues. The germline V gene has CDR1 SGHRS and CDR2 YFSETQ. V was clipped by 2 bases and J by 3 bases, with 24 bases between them.